The present entry profiles one T cell receptor beta chain with its context. Its specificity is unknown. Sequencing of TCR beta covered CD8+ and CD4+ T cells obtained from blood. TEMRA cells were FACS-enriched, while CD8+ and CD4+ T cells were negatively isolated. The sample originates from a study of CD8 T cells in Susac syndrome. Reverse transcription of about 0.45 to 1 ug RNA used random hexamers. MiXCR, applied by TCRdb to the immunoSEQ multiplex PCR reads, yields one record per CDR3 protein. The sample includes approximately 94,000 distinct CDR3 sequences, 95% of them seen just once. Study-wide findings and caveats: In Susac syndrome, CD8+ expansion was highest in TEMRA and active disease. A relatively small number of individuals underwent TCR sequencing and HLA analysis.

The origin of this receptor is a human donor with Susac syndrome. The sequencing sample was made of CD8+ T cells from PBMCs.

The CDR3 coding sequence is TGTGCCAGCTCACCACTAGCGGGGGGACCAGATACGCAGTATTTT. Translated, it gives CASSPLAGGPDTQYF. The chain couples TRBV18 to TRBJ2-3, with 10 bases fitting TRBD2. This CDR3 contains 15 residues. J gave up 4 bases and V 1 base, and 2 bases lay outside the gene matches. CDR1 KGHSH and CDR2 LQKENI come from the germline V gene.